Below, 16 T cell receptor beta chains from the same sample are listed, as sequenced in a study of tumor and adjacent non-tumor tissue in lung cancer. The library came from three nested PCR rounds adapted from ARM-PCR protocols. TCRdb re-called the multiplex PCR reads with MiXCR, one entry per CDR3 protein. The sample lists 100,000 or so distinct CDR3 sequences; approximately 60% were seen once. No cell sorting was done before RNA was extracted from the tissue. This non-tumor lung sample came from over 3 cm beyond the tumor edge. The specimen was distant non-tumor lung tissue. These receptors were taken from a man aged 25-45 years with non-small cell lung cancer.

Comments on this clonotype: As the CDR3 is not closed by the conserved phenylalanine or tryptophan, this likely results from a read error. This chain links TRBV6-2 or TRBV6-3 with TRBJ1-2; TRBD1 is a possible D gene (6 bases). This CDR3 region has 16 residues. Germline CDR1 MNHEY, CDR2 SVGEGT. V was trimmed by 5 bases and J by 7 bases, leaving 23 bases between them. The DNA of the CDR3 is TGTGCCAGCAGTACTCCACAGGGCGGCATCGGGAGTGGCTACACCTCC. Translation: CASSTPQGGIGSGYTS.

Of note for this clonotype: Germline is not matched at one junction end, which may reflect a read error. The genes are TRBV10-3 and TRBJ2-7; a weak D match, TRBD1 (6 bases). Germline assignment: CDR1 ENHRY and CDR2 SYGVKD. CDR3 size: 13 residues. The CDR3 protein is CVISEAPTGEQYF. CDR3 sequence (DNA): TGTGTCATCAGTGAGGCCCCCACAGGGGAGCAGTACTTC.

The chain couples TRBV11-2 to TRBJ2-2; D not certain. Looked up from germline, CDR1 is SGHAT and CDR2 is FQNNGV. The V end was cut by 7 bases, the J end by 4 bases, with 7 bases between. This CDR3 spans 12 amino acids. The chain's CDR3 is CASTWCTGELFF. CDR3 in DNA: TGTGCCAGCACCTGGTGCACCGGGGAGCTGTTTTTT. Full variable domain (outside the CDR3, taken from reference TRBV11-2 and TRBJ2-2): EAGVAQSPRYKIIEKRQSVAFWCNPISGHATLYWYQQILGQGPKLLIQFQNNGVVDDSQLPKDRFSAERLKGVDSTLKIQPAKLEDSAVYLCASTWCTGELFFGEGSRLTVL.

This clonotype was detected only a few times. V usage is TRBV7-8 and J usage is TRBJ2-7; D uncertain. The V end lost 5 bases, the J end lost 1 base, and 6 bases lay between the germline ends. The CDR3 is 12 residues long. Germline values: CDR1 SGHVS, CDR2 FQNEAQ. CDR3 in amino acids: CASSPGSYEQYF. For the CDR3, the DNA is TGTGCCAGCAGCCCCGGTTCCTACGAGCAGTACTTC.

This clonotype was seen more than once but under ten times. The rearrangement uses TRBV7-9 and TRBJ1-1; 8 bases align to TRBD1. The CDR3 covers 15 residues. CDR1 is SEHNR, CDR2 FQNEAQ, per germline (reference sequence). The ends lost 4 bases at V and 5 bases at J; junction bases unmatched: 9. The CDR3 nucleotides read TGTGCCAGCAGCTCTCGGGACAGGCGGAAGACTGAAGCTTTCTTT. Translating it yields CASSSRDRRKTEAFF.

The chain links TRBV29-1 to TRBJ1-2; no clear D. CDR1 and CDR2 from the germline V gene are SQVTM and ANQGSEA. The CDR3 covers 13 residues. CDR3 nucleotide sequence: TGCGGCACTTCGGACTATCGGGTGTATGGCTACACCTTC. It specifies CGTSDYRVYGYTF.

Points on this clonotype: A much larger clone lies a single base off, so this may be a read error. The chain has TRBV6-2 or TRBV6-3 and TRBJ2-3; no reliable D call. This CDR3 has 11 residues. Per the germline V gene, CDR1 is MNHEY and CDR2 is SVGEGT. V gave up 2 bases and J gave up 7 bases, with 4 bases separating them. This chain's CDR3 is CASSYEYTQYF. The CDR3 region has the DNA TGTGCCAGCAGTTACGAGTATACGCAGTATTTT.

This clonotype has ten or more counts. This may stem from a read error, because a much larger clone lies one nucleotide away. The chain links TRBV4-1 to TRBJ1-2, with D hard to call. Germline loops: CDR1 MGHRA, CDR2 YSYEKL. This CDR3 comprises 15 residues. This chain's CDR3 is CASSPTESFNYGHTF. As DNA, the CDR3 is TGCGCCAGCAGCCCAACAGAGTCTTTTAACTATGGCCACACCTTC.

In this sample, this clonotype turned up once. The germline gene is not matched at one end of the junction; a read error may be the cause. The rearrangement joins TRBV29-1 to TRBJ2-7; D unresolved. Germline V gives CDR1 SQVTM, CDR2 ANQGSEA. CDR3 size: 14 residues. This CDR3 reads CSVAVSGSSYGQYF. As DNA, the CDR3 is TGCAGCGTGGCTGTTTCGGGCAGCTCCTACGGGCAGTACTTC.

The rearrangement links TRBV11-1 to TRBJ2-7; no reliable D call. Germline values: CDR1 SGHAT, CDR2 FQDESV (reference sequence). V gave up 5 bases and J gave up 0 bases, with 14 bases separating them. The CDR3 length is 15 residues. In nucleotides, the CDR3 is TGTGCCAGCAGCACCGCGGCATATCCCTCCTACGAGCAGTACTTC. Amino acid sequence: CASSTAAYPSYEQYF.

This clonotype occurred once. A much larger clone differs from this one at a single base, so this may be a read error. In this CDR3 the conserved last residue, phenylalanine or tryptophan, is missing, so a read error is likely. This sequence joins TRBV5-4 and TRBJ2-7; 13 bases line up with TRBD2. Germline V gene data show CDR1 as SGHNT and CDR2 as YYREEE (reference sequence). J was trimmed by 6 bases and V by 4 bases; bases with no gene match: 4. The CDR3 is 14 amino acids. CDR3 sequence: CASSRTSGSAEQYL. Here the CDR3 DNA reads TGTGCCAGCAGCCGGACTAGCGGGAGTGCCGAGCAGTACCTC.

This clonotype appeared once. This CDR3 is missing its conserved last phenylalanine or tryptophan, likely due to a read error. No DNA is shown, since the ends of the CDR3 on it are uncertain; the CDR3 is the one TCRdb lists. The chain couples TRBV11-2 to TRBJ1-2; TRBD1 is the table's D call, not checked against the DNA. Ends included, the CDR3 has 14 residues. Per germline, CDR1 SGHAT and CDR2 FQNNGV. This CDR3 reads CASSATGLLYGYIL.

In this sample, this clonotype turned up many times. The chain employs TRBV6-5 and TRBJ2-7, with D perhaps matching TRBD1 (5 bases). The CDR3 totals 16 residues. The germline V gene has CDR1 MNHEY and CDR2 SVGAGI. V was clipped by 0 bases and J by 2 bases, with 14 bases between them. DNA of the CDR3: TGTGCCAGCAGTTACTCCGCCCCCGACAGTCCCTACGAGCAGTACTTC. As protein: CASSYSAPDSPYEQYF.

This clonotype was counted ten times or more. The chain recombines TRBV20-1 with TRBJ2-5, with 15 bases aligning to TRBD2. The V gene end was trimmed by 3 bases and the J gene end by 5 bases; junction bases not matched to a gene: 1. CDR3 size: 14 residues. Germline lookup yields CDR1 DFQATT and CDR2 SNEGSKA (reference sequence). The CDR3 DNA sequence: TGCAGTGCTAGCGGACTAGCGGGAGGGGAGACCCAGTACTTC. Its protein is CSASGLAGGETQYF.

As to this clonotype: The conserved closing phenylalanine or tryptophan is absent in this CDR3, likely reflecting a read error. This chain connects TRBV11-2 to TRBJ2-7; 11 bases agree with TRBD2. This CDR3 region has 15 residues. The germline V gene has CDR1 SGHAT and CDR2 FQNNGV. V shed 5 bases, J shed 3 bases, and the junction held 6 bases outside the gene matches. The DNA for the CDR3 is TGTGCCAGCAGCCCTACTAGCGGGAGTTTCTACGAGCAGTACTCC. It codes for CASSPTSGSFYEQYS.

The rearrangement links TRBV6-6 to TRBJ2-1; 11 bases are shared with TRBD2. Trimming cost V 4 bases and J 8 bases; bases outside gene matches: 4. Germline lookup yields CDR1 MNHNY and CDR2 SVGAGI (reference sequence). The CDR3 is 14 residues long. The CDR3 nucleotides are TGTGCCAGCAGTTCTAGCGGGAGGAAAGATGAGCAGTTCTTC. It translates to CASSSSGRKDEQFF.